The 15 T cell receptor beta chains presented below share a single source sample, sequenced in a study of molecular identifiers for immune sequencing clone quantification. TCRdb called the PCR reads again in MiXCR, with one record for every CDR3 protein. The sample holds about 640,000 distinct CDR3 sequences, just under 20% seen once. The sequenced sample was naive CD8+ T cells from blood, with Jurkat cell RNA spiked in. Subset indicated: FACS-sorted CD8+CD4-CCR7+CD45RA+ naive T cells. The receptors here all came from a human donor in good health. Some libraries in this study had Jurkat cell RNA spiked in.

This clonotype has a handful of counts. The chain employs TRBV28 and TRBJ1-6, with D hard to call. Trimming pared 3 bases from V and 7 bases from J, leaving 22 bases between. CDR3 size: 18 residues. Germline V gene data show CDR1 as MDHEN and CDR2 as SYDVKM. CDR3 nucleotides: TGTGCCAGCAGTTTCGCCCGCGCTGGCAGTATCAAGAATTCACCCCTCCACTTT. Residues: CASSFARAGSIKNSPLHF.

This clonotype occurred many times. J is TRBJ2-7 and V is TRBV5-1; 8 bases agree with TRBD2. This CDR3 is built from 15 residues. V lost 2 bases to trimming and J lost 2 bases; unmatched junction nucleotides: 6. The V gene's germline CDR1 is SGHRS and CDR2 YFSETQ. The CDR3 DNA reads TGCGCCAGCAGCTTCTTTAGCGGGACTACCTACGAGCAGTACTTC. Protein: CASSFFSGTTYEQYF. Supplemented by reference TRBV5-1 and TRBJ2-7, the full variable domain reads KAGVTQTPRYLIKTRGQQVTLSCSPISGHRSVSWYQQTPGQGLQFLFEYFSETQRNKGNFPGRFSGRQFSNSRSEMNVSTLELGDSALYLCASSFFSGTTYEQYFGPGTRLTVT.

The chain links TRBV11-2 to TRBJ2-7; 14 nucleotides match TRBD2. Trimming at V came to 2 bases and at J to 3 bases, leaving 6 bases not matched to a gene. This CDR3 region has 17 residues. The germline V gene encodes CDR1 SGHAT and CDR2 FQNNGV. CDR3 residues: CASSLRLAGGPDYEQYF. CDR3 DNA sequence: TGTGCCAGCAGCTTAAGACTAGCGGGGGGGCCTGACTACGAGCAGTACTTC.

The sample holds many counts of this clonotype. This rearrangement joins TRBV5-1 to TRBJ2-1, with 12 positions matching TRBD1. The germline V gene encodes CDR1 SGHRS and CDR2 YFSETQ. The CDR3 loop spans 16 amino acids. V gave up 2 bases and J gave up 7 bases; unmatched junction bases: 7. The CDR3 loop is CASSFPPGQGANEQFF. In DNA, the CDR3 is TGCGCCAGCAGCTTCCCTCCGGGACAGGGGGCGAATGAGCAGTTCTTC. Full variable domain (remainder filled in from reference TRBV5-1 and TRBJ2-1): KAGVTQTPRYLIKTRGQQVTLSCSPISGHRSVSWYQQTPGQGLQFLFEYFSETQRNKGNFPGRFSGRQFSNSRSEMNVSTLELGDSALYLCASSFPPGQGANEQFFGPGTRLTVL.

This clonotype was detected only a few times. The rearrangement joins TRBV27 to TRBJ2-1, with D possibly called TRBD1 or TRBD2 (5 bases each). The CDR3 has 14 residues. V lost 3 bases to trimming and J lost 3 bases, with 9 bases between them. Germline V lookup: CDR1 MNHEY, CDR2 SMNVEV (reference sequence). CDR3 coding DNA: TGTGCCAGCAGTTTGGGACCTATCTACAATGAGCAGTTCTTC. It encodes CASSLGPIYNEQFF.

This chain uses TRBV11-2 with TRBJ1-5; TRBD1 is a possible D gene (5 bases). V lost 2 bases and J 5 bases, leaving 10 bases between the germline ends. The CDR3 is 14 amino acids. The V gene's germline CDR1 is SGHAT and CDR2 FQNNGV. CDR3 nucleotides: TGTGCCAGCAGCTTAATGGGGGGGTATCAGCCCCAGCATTTT. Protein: CASSLMGGYQPQHF.

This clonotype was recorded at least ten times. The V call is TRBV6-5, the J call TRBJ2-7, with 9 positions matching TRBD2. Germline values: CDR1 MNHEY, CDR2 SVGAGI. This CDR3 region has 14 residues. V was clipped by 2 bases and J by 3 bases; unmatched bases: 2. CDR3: CASSYAGGVYEQYF. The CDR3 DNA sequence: TGTGCCAGCAGTTACGCGGGGGGGGTCTACGAGCAGTACTTC.

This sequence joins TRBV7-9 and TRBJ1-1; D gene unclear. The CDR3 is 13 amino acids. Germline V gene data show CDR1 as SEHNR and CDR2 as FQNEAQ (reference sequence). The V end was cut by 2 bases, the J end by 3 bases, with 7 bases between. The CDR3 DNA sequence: TGTGCCAGCAGCTTAAGCATGGACACTGAAGCTTTCTTT. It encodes CASSLSMDTEAFF.

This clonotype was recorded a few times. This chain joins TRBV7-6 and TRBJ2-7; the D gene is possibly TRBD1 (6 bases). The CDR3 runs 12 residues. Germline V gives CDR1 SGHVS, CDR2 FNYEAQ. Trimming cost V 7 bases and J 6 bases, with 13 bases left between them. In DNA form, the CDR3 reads TGTGCCAGCAAGGGGGAAATCGGCGAGCAGTACTTC. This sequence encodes CASKGEIGEQYF.

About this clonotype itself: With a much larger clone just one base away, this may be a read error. CDR3 residues: CASSVPAGSANVPTF. The CDR3 coding sequence is TGTGCCAGTAGTGTTCCTGCAGGGTCGGCCAACGTCCCGACTTTC. The chain uses TRBV19 and TRBJ2-6; D perhaps matches TRBD1 (5 bases). There are 15 residues in the CDR3. Germline V gives CDR1 LNHDA, CDR2 SQIVND (reference sequence).

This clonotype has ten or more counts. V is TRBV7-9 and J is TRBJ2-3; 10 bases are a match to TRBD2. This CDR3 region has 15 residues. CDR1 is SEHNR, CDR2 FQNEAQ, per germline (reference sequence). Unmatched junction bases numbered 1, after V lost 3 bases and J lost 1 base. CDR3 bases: TGTGCCAGCAGCTTTACTAGCGGGGGCACAGATACGCAGTATTTT. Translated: CASSFTSGGTDTQYF.

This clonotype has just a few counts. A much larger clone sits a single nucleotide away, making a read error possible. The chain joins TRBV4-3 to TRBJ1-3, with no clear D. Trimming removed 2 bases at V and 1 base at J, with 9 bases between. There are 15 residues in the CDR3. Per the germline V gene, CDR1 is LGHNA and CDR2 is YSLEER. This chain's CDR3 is CASSQQWGSGNTIYF. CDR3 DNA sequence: TGCGCCAGCAGCCAACAGTGGGGATCTGGAAACACCATATATTTT.

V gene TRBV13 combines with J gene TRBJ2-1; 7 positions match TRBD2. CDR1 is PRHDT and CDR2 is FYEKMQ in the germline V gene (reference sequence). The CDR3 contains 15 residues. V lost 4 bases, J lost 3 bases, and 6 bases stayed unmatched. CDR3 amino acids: CASSSGLDRYNEQFF. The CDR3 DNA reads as TGTGCCAGCAGCTCCGGACTAGATCGCTACAATGAGCAGTTCTTC.

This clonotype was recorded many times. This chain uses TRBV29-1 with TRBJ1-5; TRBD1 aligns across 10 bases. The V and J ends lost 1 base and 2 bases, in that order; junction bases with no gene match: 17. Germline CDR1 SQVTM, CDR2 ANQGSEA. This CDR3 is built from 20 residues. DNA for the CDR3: TGCAGCGTTGAAGTCAACCGGGACAGGGGCCGCGCTTTGGGCAATCAGCCCCAGCATTTT. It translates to CSVEVNRDRGRALGNQPQHF.

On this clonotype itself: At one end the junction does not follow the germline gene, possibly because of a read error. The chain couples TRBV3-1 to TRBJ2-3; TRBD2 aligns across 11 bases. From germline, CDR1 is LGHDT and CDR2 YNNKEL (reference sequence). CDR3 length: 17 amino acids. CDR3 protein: CASGQETSGTRADTQYF. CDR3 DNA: TGTGCCAGCGGCCAAGAGACTAGCGGGACTAGGGCAGATACGCAGTATTTT.